This T cell receptor beta chain was sequenced in a study of CD8 T cells in Susac syndrome (dated by TCRdb to the late 2010s). Concerning the study at large: Of the Susac syndrome patients who were sequenced, eight were in clinical remission while about six had clinically active disease. At blood withdrawal, Susac syndrome patients were either therapy-naive, taking corticosteroids (in some cases with IVIg as well), or taking IVIg alone. Clonality of the CD8+ T cell repertoire was compared between more than 9 healthy donors, about 14 Susac syndrome patients and roughly 15 multiple sclerosis patients. Repertoire sequencing was used to test whether CD8+ T cell activation and differentiation in Susac syndrome was antigen driven. The research as a whole found: Susac syndrome CD8+ repertoires showed clonal expansion, highest in CD8+ TEMRA cells and greater in clinically active than remitting patients. The number of individuals in the TCR sequencing and HLA analysis was acknowledged as relatively small. Looking at Susac-specific public clones, the researchers identified some 16 in the total CD8+ repertoire and roughly 5 in the CD8+ TEMRA repertoire.

To note about this clonotype: This clone's antigen is unknown. No base qualities exist here, and no much larger clone lies one base off it.

Peripheral blood CD8+ and CD4+ T cells from healthy donors, Susac syndrome patients and multiple sclerosis patients were profiled by high-throughput TCR beta sequencing. The Susac syndrome patients fulfilled recently defined diagnostic criteria for either definite or probable disease. Bulk CD8+ and CD4+ T cells were purified magnetically by negative isolation, whereas CD8+ TEMRA cells were enriched by FACS. Blood was collected in EDTA tubes and processed within 24 hours, with PBMCs isolated through density gradient centrifugation. PBMCs intended for TCR sequencing were cryopreserved in liquid nitrogen and were subsequently thawed in a 37 degrees C water bath. The sorted or isolated CD4+, CD8+ and CD8+ TEMRA cells reached a purity of at least 90%. Trimming accounts for 3 bases at V and 5 bases at J, while the number of junction bases matched to no gene is 0. The CDR3 goes from the cysteine to the phenylalanine over 12 residues. Only CDR3 DNA remains: 36 bases, in frame from the first base. The germline V gene provides CDR1 SGDLS and CDR2 YYNGEE.

RNA was extracted using the RNeasy kit, and roughly 0.5 to 1 microgram was reverse transcribed with random hexamers. TCR beta CDR3 regions were amplified with the immunoSEQ multiplex PCR assay covering 54 Vbeta and 13 Jbeta segments. PCR amplification bias was corrected by using a synthetic template baseline for primer optimization and computational correction. The authors processed their data as follows. Reads were assigned to V, D and J genes according to IMGT and analyzed in immunoSEQ Analyzer, with only productive sequences retained. Clonality was computed as one minus Shannon entropy normalized by log2 of the number of productive unique sequences. For each patient and control, public and private clones were evaluated among the 100 most prevalent clones. Clones were defined as Susac-specific when absent from the healthy and MS cohorts, from roughly 1,100 published viral clones and from other ImmuneACCESS disease sequences. TCRdb's own reprocessing of the public reads used fastp at Q25 and MiXCR and kept productive beta chains. One record per CDR3 amino acid sequence lists the most common genes and DNA. The V and J calls were determined by TCRdb, not by the authors. Counted in this sample were around 85,000 distinct CDR3 sequences; more than 85% of them appeared once. The top ten clonotypes cover more than 0.45% of the sample.

Sequences were obtained from CD8+ T cells from PBMCs. The sequence is built from TRBV9 and TRBJ2-3; 7 nucleotides in the junction match TRBD2. The source is a human donor with Susac syndrome. The DNA sequence reads TGTGCCAGCAGCGCTAGCGGAGATACGCAGTATTTT. Its coded protein is CASSASGDTQYF. Where the CDR3 stops, the reference TRBV9 and TRBJ2-3 genes take over; the full variable domain is DSGVTQTPKHLITATGQRVTLRCSPRSGDLSVYWYQQSLDQGLQFLIQYYNGEERAKGNILERFSAQQFPDLHSELNLSSLELGDSALYFCASSASGDTQYFGPGTRLTVL.